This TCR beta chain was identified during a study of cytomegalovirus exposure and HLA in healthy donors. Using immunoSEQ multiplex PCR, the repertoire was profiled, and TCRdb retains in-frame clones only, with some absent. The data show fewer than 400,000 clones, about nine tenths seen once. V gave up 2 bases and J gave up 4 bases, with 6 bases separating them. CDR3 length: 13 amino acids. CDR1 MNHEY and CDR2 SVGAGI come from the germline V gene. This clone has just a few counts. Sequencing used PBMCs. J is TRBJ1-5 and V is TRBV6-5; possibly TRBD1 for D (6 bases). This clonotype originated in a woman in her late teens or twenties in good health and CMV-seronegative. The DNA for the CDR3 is TGTGCCAGCAGTTACGGGACAAATCAGCCCCAGCATTTT. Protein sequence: CASSYGTNQPQHF.